This T cell receptor (beta chain) was sequenced for a study of blood T cell repertoires in COVID-19. Study context: From the United States, Italy and Spain came samples of acute and convalescent COVID-19.

Germline CDR1 and CDR2: MNHNY and SVGAGI (reference sequence). The CDR3 spans 16 residues. Deletions cut 0 bases from V and 7 bases from J, with 16 bases between. Study processing details: Estimation of nucleated cell counts relied on the amplification of reference gene primers. The protocol was immunoSEQ multiplex PCR, while the TCRdb copy is restricted to in-frame clones and leaves out a portion. The DNA was the basis for D and trimming; V, J and clone size are from that table. Of around 160,000 clones listed, over 90% are singletons. The source is an older woman with COVID-19, enrolled during active disease. Sequenced sample: peripheral blood. The chain uses TRBV6-6 and TRBJ1-5; the D is unclear. The CDR3 loop is CASSYSTGGESQPQHF. The CDR3 DNA reads TGTGCCAGCAGTTACTCGACGGGTGGCGAATCCCAGCCCCAGCATTTT.